A single sample is the source of the 3 T cell receptor beta chains below, sequenced in a study of OX40 agonist ivuxolimab in advanced cancers. TCRdb keeps only in-frame clones here, not all; method: immunoSEQ multiplex PCR. The table has about 13,000 clones, roughly 80% seen once. Sequenced here: CD4+ or CD8+ T cells sorted from blood, sampled in a trial of the OX40 agonist ivuxolimab. The origin of the receptors is an adult with an advanced solid tumor such as melanoma, head and neck, liver or kidney cancer.

J is TRBJ2-7 and V is TRBV5-6; 7 bases fit TRBD1. The CDR3 is 14 residues long. Germline lookup yields CDR1 SGHDT and CDR2 YYEEEE. After removal of 5 bases from V and 0 bases from J, the junction contained 5 bases not matched to a gene. The CDR3 spells CASSPTGSSYEQYF. In DNA form, the CDR3 reads TGTGCCAGCAGTCCGACAGGGAGCTCCTACGAGCAGTACTTC.

The chain carries TRBV18 and TRBJ2-5; TRBD2 might be the D (5 bases). This CDR3 is 17 amino acids long. Trimming left V 2 bases short and J 0 bases short, with 16 bases between. Germline CDR1 reads KGHSH; CDR2 reads LQKENI. CDR3 in amino acids: CASSPRPAEKYQETQYF. CDR3 coding DNA: TGTGCCAGCTCACCAAGACCAGCGGAGAAGTACCAAGAGACCCAGTACTTC. The complete variable domain, with remaining parts taken from reference TRBV18 and TRBJ2-5, reads NAGVMQNPRHLVRRRGQEARLRCSPMKGHSHVYWYRQLPEEGLKFMVYLQKENIIDESGMPKERFSAEFPKEGPSILRIQQVVRGDSAAYFCASSPRPAEKYQETQYFGPGTRLLVL.

The CDR3 loop is CASSLSPGTSYEQYF. The CDR3 bases are TGTGCCAGCAGCTTATCGCCGGGCACTTCCTACGAGCAGTACTTC. This chain joins TRBV13 and TRBJ2-7; D gene uncertain. V was shortened by 2 bases and J by 1 base, with 12 bases between the two germline ends. Germline V CDR1 and CDR2: PRHDT, FYEKMQ (reference sequence). The CDR3 is made up of 15 amino acids.